Listed below are T cell receptor beta chains from one sample, sequenced in a study of CD8+CD57+ T cells in acquired aplastic anemia. TCRdb recomputed calls from the reads with MiXCR, one row per CDR3 protein. This sample yields hundreds of thousands of distinct CDR3 sequences, of which 40% to 60% are seen a single time; approximately 20% belongs to the top ten. Material for sequencing was sorted CD4+, CD8+, or CD8+CD57+ T cells (not recorded which) from PBMCs. The receptors come from a human donor with aplastic anemia. The CDR3 runs from the conserved cysteine through the conserved F or W. The order of the fields is J gene, clone size, D gene, V gene, CDR3 protein, CDR3 DNA. A D gene is named only where the DNA matches it firmly. For some rows the clone size is stated as once, few or many, or as a class when expanded; others skip it.

J gene: TRBJ2-3
clone size: .
D gene: TRBD2
V gene: TRBV5-4
CDR3 protein: CASSRGGGLGADTQYF
CDR3 DNA: TGTGCCAGCAGCCGGGGCGGGGGGCTGGGCGCAGATACGCAGTATTTT

J gene: TRBJ2-7
clone size: .
D gene: TRBD1
V gene: TRBV7-3
CDR3 protein: CASSLGTAGEQYF
CDR3 DNA: TGTGCCAGCAGCTTGGGGACAGCCGGCGAGCAGTACTTC

J gene: TRBJ1-1
clone size: .
D gene: .
V gene: TRBV9
CDR3 protein: CASSVSEGTNTEAFF
CDR3 DNA: TGTGCCAGCAGCGTAAGTGAGGGGACGAACACTGAAGCTTTCTTT

J gene: TRBJ2-2
clone size: .
D gene: .
V gene: TRBV7-6
CDR3 protein: CASSYRPGHTNTGELFF
CDR3 DNA: TGTGCCAGCAGCTATAGACCGGGACACACGAACACCGGGGAGCTGTTTTTT

J gene: TRBJ2-3
clone size: .
D gene: .
V gene: TRBV20-1
CDR3 protein: CSAREPRSGKSTDTQYF
CDR3 DNA: TGCAGTGCTAGAGAGCCCAGAAGTGGGAAAAGCACAGATACGCAGTATTTT

J gene: TRBJ2-5
clone size: many
D gene: .
V gene: TRBV6-1
CDR3 protein: CASSEWETQYF
CDR3 DNA: TGTGCCAGCAGTGAGTGGGAGACCCAGTACTTC

J gene: TRBJ2-1
clone size: many
D gene: .
V gene: TRBV29-1
CDR3 protein: CSSGTSGGLFF
CDR3 DNA: TGCAGTTCTGGGACATCCGGGGGCCTGTTCTTC

J gene: TRBJ1-2
clone size: .
D gene: TRBD1
V gene: TRBV7-9
CDR3 protein: CASSLLVDRGLGGYTF
CDR3 DNA: TGTGCCAGCAGCTTATTAGTAGACAGGGGGCTAGGCGGCTACACCTTC

J gene: TRBJ1-2
clone size: once
D gene: TRBD1
V gene: TRBV2
CDR3 protein: CASSEWGQASNYGYTF
CDR3 DNA: TGTGCCAGCAGTGAATGGGGACAGGCATCGAACTATGGCTACACCTTC

J gene: TRBJ1-6
clone size: many
D gene: TRBD1
V gene: TRBV5-5
CDR3 protein: CASSPTGDSPSPLHF
CDR3 DNA: TGTGCCAGCAGCCCGACAGGGGATTCGCCCTCACCCCTCCACTTT

J gene: TRBJ1-2
clone size: .
D gene: TRBD1
V gene: TRBV29-1
CDR3 protein: CSGGTGSYGYTF
CDR3 DNA: TGCAGCGGGGGGACAGGGAGCTATGGCTACACCTTC

J gene: TRBJ1-1
clone size: few
D gene: TRBD1
V gene: TRBV6-5
CDR3 protein: CASTKTGGREAFF
CDR3 DNA: TGTGCCAGCACTAAGACAGGGGGCAGGGAAGCTTTCTTT

J gene: TRBJ2-1
clone size: many
D gene: .
V gene: TRBV30
CDR3 protein: CAWNQARYEQFF
CDR3 DNA: TGTGCCTGGAATCAAGCCCGGTATGAGCAGTTCTTC

J gene: TRBJ2-2
clone size: once
D gene: TRBD2
V gene: TRBV7-3
CDR3 protein: CASTPTSGGYHTGELFF
CDR3 DNA: TGTGCCAGCACCCCCACTAGCGGGGGGTATCACACCGGGGAGCTGTTTTTT

J gene: TRBJ2-5
clone size: once
D gene: .
V gene: TRBV7-2
CDR3 protein: CASSLQYLTETQYF
CDR3 DNA: TGTGCCAGCAGCCTACAGTATCTTACTGAGACCCAGTACTTC